The entry below gives a single T cell receptor (beta chain) sequence along with its context. This clone appeared a single time. Its antigen is still unknown. Within one base of it there is no much larger clone, and no base qualities were kept. This specimen comes from a study of Ad26.COV2.S vaccination and SARS-CoV-2 variants (dated by TCRdb to the early 2020s). About the investigation overall: Vaccine-arm donors came from COV1001, a multicentre, randomized, double-blind, placebo-controlled phase I-IIa trial of Ad26.COV2.S in healthy adults. Ad26.COV2.S was given intramuscularly at 5x10^10 or 1x10^11 viral particles, as a single shot or as two shots 56 days apart. TCRbeta repertoire sequencing served as the tool for gauging how specific and how broad the SARS-CoV-2-reactive T cell receptors were following Ad26.COV2.S vaccination. The TCR-sequenced set comprised around 30 samples: some 20 Ad26.COV2.S vaccine recipients, 5 placebo recipients and 8 SARS-CoV-2 convalescent individuals. Trial participants were randomized into five groups of five: low-dose or high-dose Ad26.COV2.S given once or twice, or placebo on both occasions. Blinding of investigators to trial group allocation was maintained during experiments and outcome assessment. The research as a whole found: The authors noted that the TCR breadth and depth analyses may have underestimated total T cell responses. The study was not powered for comparison of responses between vaccine doses or regimens. Ad26.COV2.S recipients had higher spike-specific TCR breadth than placebo recipients (P = 0.0014). After vaccination, spike-specific CD8+ and CD4+ T cell responses were reported to show substantial breadth. Vaccine and placebo recipients had similar non-spike TCR breadth, a finding consistent with the vaccine containing only spike.

This sample's treatment or condition label indicates: roughly 18 received Ad26.COV2.S at low or high dose, single or two shots; 5 received placebo; per-sample allocation not given. Repertoires of vaccine and placebo recipients were sequenced from samples taken on day 63 after the first injection. Cohort 1b enrolled around 24 adults aged 18-55 years at a single site in Boston, USA, between 29 July and 7 August 2020. Ad26.COV2.S was a replication-incompetent adenovirus type 26 vector that expressed a prefusion-stabilized SARS-CoV-2 spike protein derived from the original Wuhan strain. TCRbeta CDR3 regions were sequenced with the immunoSEQ Assay. After extraction, genomic DNA underwent amplification by bias-controlled multiplex PCR, followed by high-throughput sequencing. The published analysis was carried out like this. To quantify the absolute abundance of every unique TCRbeta CDR3 region, sequences were collapsed and filtered. T cell fraction was estimated by normalizing TCRbeta template counts to usable DNA, with usable DNA measured through amplification of reference genes found in all nucleated cells. Repertoire TCRs were annotated as SARS-CoV-2-specific when V gene, CDR3 amino acid sequence and J gene were exactly matched to a known reactive TCR set. The reference SARS-CoV-2 TCR set came from MIRA and was filtered for enrichment in COVID-19-positive ImmuneCODE repertoires, removing public or cross-reactive TCRs. Drawing on the MIRA antigens, annotated TCRs were analysed further at the level of specific ORF or position within ORF. Breadth was defined as annotated unique rearrangements over total unique productive rearrangements; depth was the summed frequency of those rearrangements. Two-sided Wilcoxon rank-sum tests were applied when comparing TCR breadth between groups. TCRdb holds this immuneACCESS table with in-frame rearrangements only. Some clones are missing; in checked studies, unresolved V genes explain under half, and the rest has no known cause. The V and J calls and clone size are taken from that table; D and trimming were inferred from the DNA. Here the sample has 430,000 or so clones; 80% to 95% occur a single time. About 12% of the sample belongs to the ten largest clones.

The sequenced sample was peripheral blood, obtained in a trial of Ad26.COV2.S vaccine versus placebo. The receptor comes from a person aged 18-60 years who received the Ad26.COV2.S COVID-19 vaccine or a placebo.

At the DNA level, the sequence is TGTGCCACCTCCAGAGGGGGGACAGGAGTGGGAGATACGCAGTATTTT. This encodes CATSRGGTGVGDTQYF. The chain joins TRBV7-3 to TRBJ2-3, with TRBD1 matching 8 junction bases. From the germline V gene, CDR1 is SGHTA and CDR2 is FQGTGA. The CDR3 contains 16 residues, cysteine and phenylalanine counted. Just CDR3 DNA is preserved here, 48 bases in frame from base 1. Trimming leaves V shorter by 10 bases and J shorter by 5 bases, with the junction holding 17 bases beyond the gene matches.